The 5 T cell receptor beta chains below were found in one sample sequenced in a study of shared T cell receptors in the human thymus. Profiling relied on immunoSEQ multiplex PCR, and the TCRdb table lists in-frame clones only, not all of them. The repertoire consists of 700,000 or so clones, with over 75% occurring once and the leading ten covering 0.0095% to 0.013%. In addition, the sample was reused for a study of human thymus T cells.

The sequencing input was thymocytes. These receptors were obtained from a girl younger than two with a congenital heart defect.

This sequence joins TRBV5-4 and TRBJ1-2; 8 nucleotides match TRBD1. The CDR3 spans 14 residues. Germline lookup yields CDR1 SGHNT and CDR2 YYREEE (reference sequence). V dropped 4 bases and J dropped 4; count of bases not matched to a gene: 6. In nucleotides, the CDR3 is TGTGCCAGCAGCCCGGGACAGGCCACCTATGGCTACACCTTC. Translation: CASSPGQATYGYTF.

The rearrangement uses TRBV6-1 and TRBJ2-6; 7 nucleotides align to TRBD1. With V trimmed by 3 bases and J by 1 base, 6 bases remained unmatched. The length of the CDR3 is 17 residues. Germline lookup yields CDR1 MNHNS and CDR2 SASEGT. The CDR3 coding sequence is TGTGCCAGCAGTGATCGGGACAGATATTCTGGGGCCAACGTCCTGACTTTC. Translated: CASSDRDRYSGANVLTF.

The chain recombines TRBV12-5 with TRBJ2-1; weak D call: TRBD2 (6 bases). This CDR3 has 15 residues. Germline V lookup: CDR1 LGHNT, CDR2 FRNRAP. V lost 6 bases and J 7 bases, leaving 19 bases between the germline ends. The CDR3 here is CASGAGTGRGNEQFF. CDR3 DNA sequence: TGTGCTAGTGGCGCCGGGACTGGACGCGGGAATGAGCAGTTCTTC.

CDR3 residues: CASQPWGVWGQPQHF. The CDR3 DNA reads as TGTGCCAGCCAACCATGGGGGGTTTGGGGTCAGCCCCAGCATTTT. The V call is TRBV11-2, the J call TRBJ1-5; TRBD1 is a possible D gene (5 bases). The V and J ends lost 8 bases and 6 bases respectively, with 20 bases between them. This CDR3 contains 15 residues. Germline-derived CDR1 and CDR2 are SGHAT and FQNNGV. The entire variable domain, with the rest obtained from reference TRBV11-2 and TRBJ1-5, is as follows: EAGVAQSPRYKIIEKRQSVAFWCNPISGHATLYWYQQILGQGPKLLIQFQNNGVVDDSQLPKDRFSAERLKGVDSTLKIQPAKLEDSAVYLCASQPWGVWGQPQHFGDGTRLSIL.

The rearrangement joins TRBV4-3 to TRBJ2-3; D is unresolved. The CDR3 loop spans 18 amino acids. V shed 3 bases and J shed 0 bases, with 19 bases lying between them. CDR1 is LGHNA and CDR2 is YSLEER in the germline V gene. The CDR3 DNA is TGCGCCAGCAGCCACTCCTCTCCCAGGCGACACAGCACAGATACGCAGTATTTT. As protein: CASSHSSPRRHSTDTQYF.